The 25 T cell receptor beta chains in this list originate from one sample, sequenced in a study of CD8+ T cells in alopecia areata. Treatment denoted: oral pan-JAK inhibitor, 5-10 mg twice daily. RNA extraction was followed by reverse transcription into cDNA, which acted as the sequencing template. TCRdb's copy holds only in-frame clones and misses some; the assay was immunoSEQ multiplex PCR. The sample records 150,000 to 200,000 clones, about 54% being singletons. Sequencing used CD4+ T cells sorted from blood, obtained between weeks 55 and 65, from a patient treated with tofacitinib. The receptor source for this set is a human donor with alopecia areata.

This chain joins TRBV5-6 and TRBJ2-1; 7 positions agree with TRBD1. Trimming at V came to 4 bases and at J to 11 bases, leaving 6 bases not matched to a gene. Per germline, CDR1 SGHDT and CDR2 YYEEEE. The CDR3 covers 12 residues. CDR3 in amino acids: CASSPTGTKQFF. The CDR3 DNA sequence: TGTGCCAGCAGCCCGACAGGGACCAAGCAGTTCTTC.

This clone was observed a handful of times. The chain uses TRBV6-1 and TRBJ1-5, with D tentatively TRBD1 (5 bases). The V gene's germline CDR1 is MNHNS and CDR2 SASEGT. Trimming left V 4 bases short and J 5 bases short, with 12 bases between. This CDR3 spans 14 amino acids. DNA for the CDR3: TGTGCCAGCAGTGTGGCAGGGAGAGATCAGCCCCAGCATTTT. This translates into CASSVAGRDQPQHF.

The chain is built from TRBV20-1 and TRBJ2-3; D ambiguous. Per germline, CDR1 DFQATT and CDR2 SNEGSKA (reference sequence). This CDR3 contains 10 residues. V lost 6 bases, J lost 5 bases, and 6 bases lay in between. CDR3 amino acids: CSAWRDTQYF. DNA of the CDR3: TGCAGTGCCTGGAGAGATACGCAGTATTTT.

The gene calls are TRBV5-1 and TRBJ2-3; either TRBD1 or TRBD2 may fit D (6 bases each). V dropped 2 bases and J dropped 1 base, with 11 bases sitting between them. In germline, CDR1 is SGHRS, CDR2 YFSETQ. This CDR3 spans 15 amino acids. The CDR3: CASSFGGHRTDTQYF. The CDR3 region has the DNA TGCGCCAGCAGCTTCGGGGGACATCGCACAGATACGCAGTATTTT.

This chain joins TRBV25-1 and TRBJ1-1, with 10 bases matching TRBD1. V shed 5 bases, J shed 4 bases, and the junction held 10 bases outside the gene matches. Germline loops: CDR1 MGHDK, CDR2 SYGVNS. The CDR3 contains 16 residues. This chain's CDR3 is CASSPRTGGVGTEAFF. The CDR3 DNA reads TGTGCCAGCAGTCCGCGGACAGGGGGAGTGGGCACTGAAGCTTTCTTT.

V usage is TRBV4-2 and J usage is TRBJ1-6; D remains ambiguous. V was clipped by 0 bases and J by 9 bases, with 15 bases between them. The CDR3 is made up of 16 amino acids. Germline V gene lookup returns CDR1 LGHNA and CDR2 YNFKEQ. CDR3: CASSQDGGTNGSPLHF. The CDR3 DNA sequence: TGTGCCAGCAGCCAAGATGGAGGTACCAACGGTTCACCCCTCCACTTT.

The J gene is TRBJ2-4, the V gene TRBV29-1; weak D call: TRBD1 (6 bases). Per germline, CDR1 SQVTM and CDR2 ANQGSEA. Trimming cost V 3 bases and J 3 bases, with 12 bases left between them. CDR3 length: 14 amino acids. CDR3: CSVEVRGYKNIQYF. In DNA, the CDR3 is TGCAGCGTTGAGGTCAGGGGATACAAAAACATTCAGTACTTC.

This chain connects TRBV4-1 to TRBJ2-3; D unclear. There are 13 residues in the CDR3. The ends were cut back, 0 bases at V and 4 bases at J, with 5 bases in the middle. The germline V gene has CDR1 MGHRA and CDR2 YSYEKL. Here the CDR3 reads CASSQEWADTQYF. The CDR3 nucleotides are TGCGCCAGCAGCCAAGAATGGGCAGATACGCAGTATTTT.

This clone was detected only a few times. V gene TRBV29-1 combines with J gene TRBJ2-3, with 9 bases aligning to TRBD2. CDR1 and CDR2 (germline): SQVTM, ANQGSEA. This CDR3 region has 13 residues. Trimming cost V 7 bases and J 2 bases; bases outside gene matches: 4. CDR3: CSAAGGTTDTQYF. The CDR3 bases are TGCAGCGCCGCGGGGGGGACCACAGATACGCAGTATTTT.

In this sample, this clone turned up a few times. Here the CDR3 DNA reads TGCGCCAGCACCGGGACAGGGAAGGGTAACTTGAGGAATGAGCAGTTCTTC. This encodes CASTGTGKGNLRNEQFF. V usage is TRBV5-1 and J usage is TRBJ2-1; the match to TRBD1 covers 9 bases. The trim removed 6 bases at V and 7 bases at J, leaving 17 bases unmatched. The CDR3 is made up of 17 amino acids. Germline V gives CDR1 SGHRS, CDR2 YFSETQ.

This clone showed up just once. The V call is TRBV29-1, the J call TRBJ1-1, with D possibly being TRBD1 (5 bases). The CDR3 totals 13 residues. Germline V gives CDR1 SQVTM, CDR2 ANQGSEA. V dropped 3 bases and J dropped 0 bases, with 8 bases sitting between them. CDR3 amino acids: CSVEVTVNTEAFF. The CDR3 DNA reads TGCAGCGTTGAGGTGACAGTGAACACTGAAGCTTTCTTT.

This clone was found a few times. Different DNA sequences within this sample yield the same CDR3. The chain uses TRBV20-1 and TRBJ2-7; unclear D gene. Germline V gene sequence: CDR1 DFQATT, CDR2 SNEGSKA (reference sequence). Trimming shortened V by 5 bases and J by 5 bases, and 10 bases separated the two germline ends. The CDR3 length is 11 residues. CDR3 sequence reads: CSARNGDEQYF. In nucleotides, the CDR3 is TGCAGTGCTCGGAATGGGGACGAGCAGTACTTC.

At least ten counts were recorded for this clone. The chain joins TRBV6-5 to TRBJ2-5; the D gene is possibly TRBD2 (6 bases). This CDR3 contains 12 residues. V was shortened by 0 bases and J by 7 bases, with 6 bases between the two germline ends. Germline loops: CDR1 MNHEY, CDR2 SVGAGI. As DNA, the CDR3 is TGTGCCAGCAGTTACTCCGGGGGGACCCAGTACTTC. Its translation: CASSYSGGTQYF.

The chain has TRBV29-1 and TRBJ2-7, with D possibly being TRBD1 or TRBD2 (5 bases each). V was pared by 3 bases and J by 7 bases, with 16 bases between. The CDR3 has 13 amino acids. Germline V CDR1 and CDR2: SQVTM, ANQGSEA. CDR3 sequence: CSVDLDNRGEQYF. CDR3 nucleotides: TGCAGCGTTGATTTGGACAACCGAGGGGAGCAGTACTTC.

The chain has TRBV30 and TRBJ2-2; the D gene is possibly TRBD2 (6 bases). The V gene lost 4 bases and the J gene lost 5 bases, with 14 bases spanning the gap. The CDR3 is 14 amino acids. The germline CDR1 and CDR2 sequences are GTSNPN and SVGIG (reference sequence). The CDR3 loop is CAWKGLGLTGELFF. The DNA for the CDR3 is TGTGCCTGGAAGGGACTTGGTTTGACCGGGGAGCTGTTTTTT.

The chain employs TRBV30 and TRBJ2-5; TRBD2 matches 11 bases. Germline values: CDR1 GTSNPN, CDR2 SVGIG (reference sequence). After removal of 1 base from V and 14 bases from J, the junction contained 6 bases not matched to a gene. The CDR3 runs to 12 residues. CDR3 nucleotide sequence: TGTGCCTGGAGTGGCGGGACTAGCGGCGCCTACTTC. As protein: CAWSGGTSGAYF.

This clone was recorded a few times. The CDR3 sequence is CASRVQQGAQPQHF. CDR3 nucleotide sequence: TGTGCCAGCAGAGTTCAACAGGGGGCCCAGCCCCAGCATTTT. This rearrangement joins TRBV2 to TRBJ1-5; TRBD1 matches at 9 bases. Trimming cost V 6 bases and J 7 bases; bases outside gene matches: 7. The CDR3 has 14 residues. Germline CDR1 is SNHLY and CDR2 is FYNNEI.

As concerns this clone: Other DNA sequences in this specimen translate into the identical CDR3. CDR3 nucleotide sequence: TGTGCCAGCAGCTTCGGGTCCAATCAGCCCCAGCATTTT. Protein sequence: CASSFGSNQPQHF. V gene TRBV11-2 combines with J gene TRBJ1-5; D unresolved. From germline, CDR1 is SGHAT and CDR2 FQNNGV. V dropped 3 bases and J dropped 3 bases, with 6 bases sitting between them. This CDR3 region has 13 residues.

As DNA, the CDR3 is TGTGCCAGCAGCTTTCAGAGTGGACAGCCAAATAATCAGCCCCAGCATTTT. Its translation: CASSFQSGQPNNQPQHF. V and J are TRBV9 and TRBJ1-5, with D perhaps TRBD1 (6 bases). Trimming took off 4 bases at V and 4 bases at J, with 21 bases between the two ends. Germline-derived CDR1 and CDR2 are SGDLS and YYNGEE. The CDR3 has 17 residues.

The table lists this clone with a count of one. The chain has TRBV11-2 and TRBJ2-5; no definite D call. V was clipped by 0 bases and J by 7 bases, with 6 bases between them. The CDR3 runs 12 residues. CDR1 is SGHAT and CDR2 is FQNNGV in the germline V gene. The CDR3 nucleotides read TGTGCCAGCAGCTTAGATCGGCCGACCCAGTACTTC. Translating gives CASSLDRPTQYF.

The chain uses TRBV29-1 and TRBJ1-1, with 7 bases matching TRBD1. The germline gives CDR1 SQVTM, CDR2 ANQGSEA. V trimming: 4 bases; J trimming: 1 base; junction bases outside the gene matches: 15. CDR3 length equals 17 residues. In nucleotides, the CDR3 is TGCAGCGTTGGGTGGAAGGGGACAGAATTGAAGAACACTGAAGCTTTCTTT. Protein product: CSVGWKGTELKNTEAFF.

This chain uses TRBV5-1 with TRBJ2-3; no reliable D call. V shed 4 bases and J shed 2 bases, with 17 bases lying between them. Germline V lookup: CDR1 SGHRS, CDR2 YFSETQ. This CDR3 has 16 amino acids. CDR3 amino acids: CASSLTTDKSTDTQYF. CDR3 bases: TGCGCCAGCAGCCTGACGACTGACAAGTCCACAGATACGCAGTATTTT.

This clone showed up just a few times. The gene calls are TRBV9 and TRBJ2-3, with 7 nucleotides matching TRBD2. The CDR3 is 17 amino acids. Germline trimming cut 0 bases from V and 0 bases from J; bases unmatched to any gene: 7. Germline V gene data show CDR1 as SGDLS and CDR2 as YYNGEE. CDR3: CASSVAGAGLSTDTQYF. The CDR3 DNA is TGTGCCAGCAGCGTAGCGGGAGCGGGGCTAAGCACAGATACGCAGTATTTT.

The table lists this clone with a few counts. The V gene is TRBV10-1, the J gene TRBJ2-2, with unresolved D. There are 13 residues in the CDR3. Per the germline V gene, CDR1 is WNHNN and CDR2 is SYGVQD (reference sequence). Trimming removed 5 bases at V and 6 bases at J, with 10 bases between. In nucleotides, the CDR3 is TGCGCCAGCAGTTTCACAGCGTCCGGGGAGCTGTTTTTT. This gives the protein CASSFTASGELFF.

This CDR3 is CASSVGNYGYTF. DNA of the CDR3: TGTGCCAGCAGTGTCGGGAACTATGGCTACACCTTC. This rearrangement joins TRBV25-1 to TRBJ1-2; no definite D call. The CDR3 is 12 residues long. CDR1 is MGHDK and CDR2 is SYGVNS in the germline V gene. Trimming shortened V by 4 bases and J by 2 bases, and 5 bases separated the two germline ends.